The 26 T cell receptor beta chains reported below all come from one sample, sequenced in a study of blood T cell repertoires in COVID-19. The method was immunoSEQ multiplex PCR; TCRdb's version includes in-frame clones alone and lacks a portion of them. The table includes about 370,000 clones, around 87% detected once. Sequenced input: PBMCs or T cells enriched from blood (not recorded which). These receptors were taken from a man between 18 and 35 years old who had recovered from COVID-19.

V gene TRBV28 combines with J gene TRBJ1-4; perhaps TRBD1 as D (6 bases). This CDR3 has 15 amino acids. The V gene's germline CDR1 is MDHEN and CDR2 SYDVKM. The germline V and J ends were trimmed by 4 bases and 10 bases, with 19 bases remaining between them. The CDR3 nucleotides read TGTGCCAGCAGTTCCGCGGGGGCATCGGAGGGAAAACTGTTTTTT. Its protein is CASSSAGASEGKLFF. Using reference TRBV28 and TRBJ1-4 for the parts outside the CDR3, the full variable domain is DVKVTQSSRYLVKRTGEKVFLECVQDMDHENMFWYRQDPGLGLRLIYFSYDVKMKEKGDIPEGYSVSREKKERFSLILESASTNQTSMYLCASSSAGASEGKLFFGSGTQLSVL.

V is TRBV7-2 and J is TRBJ1-1; 7 nucleotides line up with TRBD1. The length of the CDR3 is 14 residues. Germline loops: CDR1 SGHTA, CDR2 FQGNSA. Trimming at V came to 3 bases and at J to 2 bases, leaving 3 bases not matched to a gene. The CDR3, as DNA: TGTGCCAGCAGCTTCGGGACAGCCAACACTGAAGCTTTCTTT. Translation gives CASSFGTANTEAFF.

The rearrangement joins TRBV2 to TRBJ1-1; D perhaps matches TRBD1 (5 bases). Germline assignment: CDR1 SNHLY and CDR2 FYNNEI. The CDR3 spans 14 residues. Between the trimmed V and J ends, which lost 6 bases and 1 base, there was a span of 12 bases. In DNA form, the CDR3 reads TGTGCCAGCAGAAAGGGACTGGGGAACACTGAAGCTTTCTTT. Amino acids: CASRKGLGNTEAFF.

The chain uses TRBV6-1 and TRBJ2-7, with 8 bases aligning to TRBD1. The germline CDR1 and CDR2 sequences are MNHNS and SASEGT. Losses at the gene ends were 0 bases for V and 6 bases for J; bases not matched to a gene: 16. CDR3 length: 18 amino acids. The CDR3 DNA is TGTGCCAGCAGTGAAGCCTTTTCCCACAGGGGGTCTTTAGGCGAGCAGTACTTC. Its translation: CASSEAFSHRGSLGEQYF.

The chain employs TRBV6-5 and TRBJ1-1, with 7 nucleotides matching TRBD1. CDR3 length equals 14 residues. Looked up from germline, CDR1 is MNHEY and CDR2 is SVGAGI. Germline trimming cut 7 bases from V and 0 bases from J; bases unmatched to any gene: 5. The CDR3 DNA follows: TGTGCCAGCATAGGGGGCAGTATGAACACTGAAGCTTTCTTT. Its translation is CASIGGSMNTEAFF.

This chain joins TRBV18 and TRBJ1-1; 9 bases agree with TRBD1. Losses at the gene ends were 5 bases for V and 11 bases for J; bases not matched to a gene: 6. Germline assignment: CDR1 KGHSH and CDR2 LQKENI. This CDR3 spans 12 amino acids. CDR3 region: CASSIRDRAAFF. The DNA for the CDR3 is TGTGCCAGCTCAATTCGGGACAGGGCGGCTTTCTTT. The full variable domain, completed using reference TRBV18 and TRBJ1-1, is NAGVMQNPRHLVRRRGQEARLRCSPMKGHSHVYWYRQLPEEGLKFMVYLQKENIIDESGMPKERFSAEFPKEGPSILRIQQVVRGDSAAYFCASSIRDRAAFFGQGTRLTVV.

This chain joins TRBV18 and TRBJ1-2, with D tentatively TRBD1 (6 bases). V was clipped by 2 bases and J by 7 bases, with 23 bases between them. CDR3 length equals 17 residues. CDR1 and CDR2 from the germline V gene are KGHSH and LQKENI. DNA of the CDR3: TGTGCCAGCTCACCAGCTTCGTCACTCAACAGGGTGGTTGGCTACACCTTC. Its protein product is CASSPASSLNRVVGYTF.

This clone has just a few counts. The V call is TRBV2, the J call TRBJ1-5; 10 positions agree with TRBD1. The CDR3 is 16 residues long. Trimming removed 6 bases from V and 6 bases from J; junction bases left unmatched: 11. The germline V gene encodes CDR1 SNHLY and CDR2 FYNNEI. DNA for the CDR3: TGTGCCAGCAGCTTCTCCCGACAGGGGGCAGGTCAGCCCCAGCATTTT. Amino acid sequence: CASSFSRQGAGQPQHF.

This clone has a single count. This rearrangement joins TRBV7-8 to TRBJ1-2, with D possibly being TRBD1 (5 bases). Trimming cost V 3 bases and J 5 bases, with 13 bases left between them. CDR3 length: 14 residues. CDR1 is SGHVS, CDR2 FQNEAQ, per germline. CDR3 nucleotide sequence: TGTGCCAGCAGCTTGGGGGGACTCAAATATGGCTACACCTTC. Translating it yields CASSLGGLKYGYTF.

V usage is TRBV5-1 and J usage is TRBJ1-1, with TRBD1 identical over 7 bases. The V gene's germline CDR1 is SGHRS and CDR2 YFSETQ. The CDR3 contains 15 residues. V was pared by 6 bases and J by 0 bases, with 8 bases of the junction left unmatched. The CDR3 reads CASTQGQPLNTEAFF. CDR3 nucleotides: TGCGCCAGCACACAGGGACAGCCCTTGAACACTGAAGCTTTCTTT.

The rearrangement links TRBV4-1 to TRBJ2-4, with 7 bases fitting TRBD1. J lost 1 base, V lost 5 bases, and 11 bases had no gene match. The CDR3 spans 17 residues. CDR1 MGHRA and CDR2 YSYEKL come from the germline V gene. The CDR3 region is CASSNLYDREAKNIQYF. Written as DNA, the CDR3 is TGCGCCAGCAGCAATCTCTACGACAGGGAGGCCAAAAACATTCAGTACTTC.

This sequence joins TRBV4-3 and TRBJ1-1; 10 bases match TRBD1. This CDR3 region has 16 residues. Germline V gene sequence: CDR1 LGHNA, CDR2 YSLEER. V trimming: 1 base; J trimming: 4 bases; junction bases outside the gene matches: 6. The CDR3 DNA sequence: TGCGCCAGCAGCCAAGGGTCGACAGGGGGCATCACTGAAGCTTTCTTT. Its protein product is CASSQGSTGGITEAFF.

In the case of this clone: Different DNA sequences within this sample yield the same CDR3. The gene calls are TRBV28 and TRBJ1-1, with TRBD1 as a possible D gene (5 bases). This CDR3 has 15 residues. The germline V and J ends were trimmed by 5 bases and 0 bases, with 13 bases remaining between them. The V gene's germline CDR1 is MDHEN and CDR2 SYDVKM. For the CDR3, the DNA is TGTGCCAGCAGTCCTCCCAGGGTAATGAACACTGAAGCTTTCTTT. This gives the protein CASSPPRVMNTEAFF.

The chain has TRBV11-1 and TRBJ2-3; TRBD2 matches at 7 bases. The length of the CDR3 is 13 residues. Trimming took 4 bases from V and 6 from J; bases not matched to a gene: 4. In germline, CDR1 is SGHAT, CDR2 FQDESV (reference sequence). CDR3 amino acids: CASSWGGADTQYF. For the CDR3, the DNA is TGTGCCAGCAGCTGGGGAGGGGCGGATACGCAGTATTTT.

For the CDR3, the DNA is TGTGCCACGCGGGACCCTGGGGGCACTGAAGCTTTCTTT. Amino acid sequence: CATRDPGGTEAFF. The V and J genes are TRBV28 and TRBJ1-1; perhaps TRBD1 as D (5 bases). Germline V gives CDR1 MDHEN, CDR2 SYDVKM. V shed 10 bases and J shed 4 bases, with 16 bases lying between them. The CDR3 spans 13 residues.

The chain employs TRBV5-6 and TRBJ1-2; D uncertain. The germline CDR1 and CDR2 sequences are SGHDT and YYEEEE. The germline V and J ends were trimmed by 4 bases and 2 bases, with 6 bases remaining between them. The length of the CDR3 is 12 residues. The CDR3 sequence is CASSPRNYGYTF. As DNA, the CDR3 is TGTGCCAGCAGCCCGCGGAACTATGGCTACACCTTC.

V gene TRBV21-1 combines with J gene TRBJ2-7; TRBD2 is the table's D call and was not checked against the DNA. TRBV21-1 is given as a pseudogene. This CDR3 has 18 amino acids. The CDR3 spells CASSKRGLGGGESYEQYF. The CDR3 DNA follows: TGTGCCAGCAGCAAAAGGGGCCTGGGAGGAGGAGAGAGCTACGAGCAGTACTTC.

The genes are TRBV12-2 and TRBJ2-3; the D call in the table, TRBD2, was not verified against the DNA. TRBV12-2 is a recognized pseudogene. This CDR3 has 18 amino acids. This CDR3 is CASRPQPGGGEETDTQYF. CDR3 nucleotide sequence: TGTGCAAGTCGCCCCCAACCGGGGGGGGGTGAGGAAACAGATACGCAGTATTTT.

This clone has just a few counts. The V gene is TRBV7-3, the J gene TRBJ2-1, with TRBD2 matching 7 bases. Germline-derived CDR1 and CDR2 are SGHTA and FQGTGA. V was pared by 7 bases and J by 3 bases, with 6 bases of the junction left unmatched. The CDR3 runs to 14 residues. CDR3 sequence reads: CASNGGSGYNEQFF. The DNA of the CDR3 is TGTGCCAGCAATGGCGGGAGCGGCTACAATGAGCAGTTCTTC. Combining the CDR3 with reference TRBV7-3 and TRBJ2-1 gives the whole variable domain GAGVSQTPSNKVTEKGKYVELRCDPISGHTALYWYRQSLGQGPEFLIYFQGTGAADDSGLPNDRFFAVRPEGSVSTLKIQRTERGDSAVYLCASNGGSGYNEQFFGPGTRLTVL.

With respect to this clone: Other DNA sequences in the same sample also yield this CDR3. The chain joins TRBV25-1 to TRBJ1-2, with D possibly matching TRBD1 (6 bases). There are 14 residues in the CDR3. Trimming pared 6 bases from V and 8 bases from J, leaving 19 bases between. CDR1 is MGHDK, CDR2 SYGVNS, per germline. Written as DNA, the CDR3 is TGTGCCAGCAGCCACCGACAGGCCGATCTGGGCTACACCTTC. Encoded protein: CASSHRQADLGYTF.

V and J are TRBV7-2 and TRBJ2-7, with a possible D match to TRBD2 (6 bases). From germline, CDR1 is SGHTA and CDR2 FQGNSA. The CDR3 runs to 14 residues. V lost 6 bases and J lost 5, with 17 bases in between. CDR3 sequence reads: CASRRDSSEDEQYF. CDR3 sequence (DNA): TGTGCCAGCAGGAGGGACTCCTCGGAGGACGAGCAGTACTTC.

The CDR3 DNA follows: TGTGCCAGCAGCTCCTCAAGCGGCTCTGGCACAGATACGCAGTATTTT. This gives the protein CASSSSSGSGTDTQYF. The chain employs TRBV7-2 and TRBJ2-3; weak D call: TRBD2 (5 bases). The CDR3 covers 16 residues. V lost 4 bases, J lost 1 base, and 15 bases lay in between. The germline gives CDR1 SGHTA, CDR2 FQGNSA.

The chain couples TRBV19 to TRBJ2-4; D is undetermined. The V end lost 5 bases, the J end lost 8 bases, and 7 bases lay between the germline ends. CDR3 length: 11 amino acids. CDR1 is LNHDA and CDR2 is SQIVND in the germline V gene (reference sequence). The CDR3 sequence: CASSVRDIQYF. CDR3 DNA: TGTGCCAGTAGTGTCCGGGACATTCAGTACTTC.

Points on this clone: At the DNA level, this CDR3 is encoded by other sequences in the same sample as well. The chain recombines TRBV18 with TRBJ1-5; TRBD1 agrees at 11 bases. The CDR3 sequence is 15 residues long. The trim removed 2 bases at V and 6 bases at J, leaving 3 bases unmatched. CDR1 KGHSH and CDR2 LQKENI come from the germline V gene. This CDR3 is CASSPGQGAGQPQHF. The CDR3 DNA follows: TGTGCCAGCTCACCAGGACAGGGGGCCGGTCAGCCCCAGCATTTT.

The rearrangement uses TRBV16 and TRBJ1-5; no clear D gene. The germline gives CDR1 KGHSY, CDR2 FQNENV. Trimming stripped 4 bases from V and 5 bases from J, with 9 bases between. The CDR3 runs to 13 residues. The CDR3 nucleotides are TGTGCCAGCAGCCCGACGAGGGATCAGCCCCAGCATTTT. The encoded protein is CASSPTRDQPQHF.

V usage is TRBV15 and J usage is TRBJ1-5; D might be TRBD1 (6 bases). Germline-derived CDR1 and CDR2 are LNHNV and YYDKDF (reference sequence). The germline V and J ends were trimmed by 9 bases and 4 bases, with 13 bases remaining between them. The CDR3 is made up of 13 amino acids. CDR3 bases: TGTGCCACAGAACAGGGACTAAATCAGCCCCAGCATTTT. Translating gives CATEQGLNQPQHF.